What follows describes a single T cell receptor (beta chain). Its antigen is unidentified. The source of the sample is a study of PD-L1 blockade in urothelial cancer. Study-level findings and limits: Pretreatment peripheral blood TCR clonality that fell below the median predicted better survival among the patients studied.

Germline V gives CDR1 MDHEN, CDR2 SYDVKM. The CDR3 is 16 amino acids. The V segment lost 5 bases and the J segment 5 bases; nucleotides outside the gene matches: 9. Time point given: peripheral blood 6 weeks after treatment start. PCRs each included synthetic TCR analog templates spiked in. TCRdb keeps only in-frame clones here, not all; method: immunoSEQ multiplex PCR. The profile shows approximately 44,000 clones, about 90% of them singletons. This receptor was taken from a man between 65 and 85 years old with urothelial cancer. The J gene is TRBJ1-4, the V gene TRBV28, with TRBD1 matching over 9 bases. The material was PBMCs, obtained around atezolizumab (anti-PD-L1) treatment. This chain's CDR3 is CASSPWTGAANEKLFF. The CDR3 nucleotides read TGTGCCAGCAGTCCATGGACAGGGGCAGCAAATGAAAAACTGTTTTTT.